These 5 T cell receptor beta chains came from one sample sequenced in a study of blood T cells in healthy people across ages. PCR was performed a second time for about 7 to 11 cycles using a sample-barcoded 5' primer and a J-beta primer mix. A single record per CDR3 protein comes from TCRdb applying MiXCR to the 5' RACE reads. Altogether hundreds of thousands of distinct CDR3 sequences are present, less than 45% being singletons, with the ten largest covering around 30%. Sample: blood. The source of these receptors is a man at least 80 years old in good health.

This clonotype was observed a few times. The chain has TRBV11-2 and TRBJ1-2; D not certain. Germline-derived CDR1 and CDR2 are SGHAT and FQNNGV. The length of the CDR3 is 15 residues. Trimming cost V 0 bases and J 8 bases, with 16 bases left between them. The CDR3 nucleotides read TGTGCCAGCAGCTTAGATACTGGCAGGAGTTTCGGCTACACCTTC. Protein: CASSLDTGRSFGYTF.

This clonotype was found once. The V gene is TRBV6-2 or TRBV6-3, the J gene TRBJ2-1; 12 positions match TRBD2. The CDR3 runs to 17 residues. J was trimmed by 2 bases and V by 6 bases; bases with no gene match: 8. CDR1 is MNHEY, CDR2 SVGEGT, per germline. CDR3 residues: CASSPNRLAGAYNEQFF. The DNA of the CDR3 is TGTGCCAGCAGCCCTAACCGACTAGCGGGAGCCTACAATGAGCAGTTCTTC.

The rearrangement uses TRBV20-1 and TRBJ1-5, with TRBD1 as a possible D gene (6 bases). CDR3 size: 14 residues. Trimming cost V 3 bases and J 8 bases, with 17 bases left between them. Germline V gene data show CDR1 as DFQATT and CDR2 as SNEGSKA (reference sequence). CDR3 protein: CSASRTGNGEPQHF. For the CDR3, the DNA is TGCAGTGCTAGCAGAACAGGGAATGGCGAGCCCCAGCATTTT.

As regards this clonotype: This may stem from a read error, because a much larger clone lies one nucleotide away. This chain connects TRBV20-1 to TRBJ2-5; D not certain. V was cut by 1 base and J by 13 bases, with 13 bases left in between. Looked up from germline, CDR1 is DFQATT and CDR2 is SNEGSKA (reference sequence). The CDR3 loop spans 11 amino acids. The CDR3 spells CSARGGQLGYF. The CDR3 coding sequence is TGCAGTGCTAGAGGAGGCCAACTCGGGTACTTC.

This clonotype was seen only a few times. The chain combines TRBV5-5 with TRBJ2-1, with 10 bases matching TRBD1. Germline V gene sequence: CDR1 SGHKS, CDR2 YYEKEE (reference sequence). The trim removed 0 bases at V and 6 bases at J, leaving 6 bases unmatched. The length of the CDR3 is 16 residues. The CDR3 reads CASSLVSGQGGNEQFF. As DNA, the CDR3 is TGTGCCAGCAGCTTGGTCTCCGGACAGGGGGGCAATGAGCAGTTCTTC.